Given below is one TCR beta chain in context. J lost 3 bases, V lost 7 bases, and 9 bases had no gene match. This CDR3 region has 14 residues. Germline loops: CDR1 MDHEN, CDR2 SYDVKM. The sample is drawn from a study of somatic mutations in cytotoxic T cells in rheumatoid arthritis. Using immunoSEQ multiplex PCR, the repertoire was profiled, and TCRdb retains in-frame clones only, with some absent. Of more than 11,000 clones in the sample, over 70% were seen once. This TCR derives from an adult with rheumatoid arthritis. The specimen was CD8+ T cells sorted from blood. The gene calls are TRBV28 and TRBJ2-7; 7 bases agree with TRBD1. CDR3 DNA sequence: TGTGCCAGCAAACCGGGCAGGGGGTTCTACGAGCAGTACTTC. This encodes CASKPGRGFYEQYF.